This T cell receptor (beta chain) originates from a study of T cell clusters in autoimmune cytopenias. TRB amplification used approximately 250 ng of peripheral blood genomic DNA. Comment on this clonotype: As yet, its antigen is unknown.

This CDR3 is built from 13 residues. Germline V gene sequence: CDR1 LNHDA, CDR2 SQIVND (reference sequence). TRB was amplified by touch-down multiplex PCR, primer pools A and B combined. TCRdb reworked the multiplex PCR reads into one entry per CDR3 protein, no DNA. Listed are roughly 6,800 distinct CDR3 sequences; under 35% falls within the top ten. Findings and caveats of the study: Functional roles of the in silico T cell clusters still await experimental validation.

These records were also assigned to another study, of T cell repertoires in aging, cancer and after chemotherapy. Turning to that study: Clear clonal overlap appeared across healthy donor samples taken over several months to years. Loss of evenness, beyond lost richness, contributed to age-related TCR diversity decline in cancer patients. In each cancer cohort, median generation probability increased across chemotherapy, suggesting thymic output rebounded.

This receptor was taken from a human donor in good health. Sequenced: peripheral blood. The chain recombines TRBV19 with TRBJ1-3. The CDR3: CASSQGSGNTIYF.